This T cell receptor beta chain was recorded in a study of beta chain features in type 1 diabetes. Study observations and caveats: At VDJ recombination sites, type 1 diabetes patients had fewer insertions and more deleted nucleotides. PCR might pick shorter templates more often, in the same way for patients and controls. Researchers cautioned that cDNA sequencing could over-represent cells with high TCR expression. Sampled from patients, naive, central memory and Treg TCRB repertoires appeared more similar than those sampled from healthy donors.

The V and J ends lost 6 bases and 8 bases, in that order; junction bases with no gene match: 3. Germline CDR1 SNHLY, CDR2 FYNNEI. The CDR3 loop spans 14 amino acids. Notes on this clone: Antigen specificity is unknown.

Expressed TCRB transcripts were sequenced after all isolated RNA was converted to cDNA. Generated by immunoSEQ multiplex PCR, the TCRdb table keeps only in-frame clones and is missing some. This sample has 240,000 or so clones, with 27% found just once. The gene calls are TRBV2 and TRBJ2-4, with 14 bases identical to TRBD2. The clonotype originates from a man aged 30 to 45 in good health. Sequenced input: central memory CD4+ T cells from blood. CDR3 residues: CASRGGLAGDIQYF. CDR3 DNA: TGTGCCAGCAGGGGGGGACTAGCGGGAGACATTCAGTACTTC. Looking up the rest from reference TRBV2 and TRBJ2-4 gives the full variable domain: EPEVTQTPSHQVTQMGQEVILRCVPISNHLYFYWYRQILGQKVEFLVSFYNNEISEKSEIFDDQFSVERPDGSNFTLKIRSTKLEDSAMYFCASRGGLAGDIQYFGAGTRLSVL.